Below are 21 T cell receptor beta chains sequenced from a single sample in a study of siplizumab effects on memory and regulatory T cells (dated by TCRdb to the late 2010s). The method was the immunoSEQ multiplex PCR assay. Here the immuneACCESS table is served through TCRdb, limited to in-frame sequences with V and J called. Missing clones are a known gap in these copies; in checked studies unresolved V genes cover under half, and the rest lacks a known reason. The sample contains approximately 60,000 clones, approximately 79% of them found a single time. The ten largest account for approximately 0.4% of the sample. The specimen was memory CD4+ T cells sorted from blood. The sample's cell subset or site label, in plain terms: unstimulated CD4+ memory T cells. These receptors all come from a human donor in good health.

The genes are TRBV27 and TRBJ1-1, with a tentative D call TRBD1 (5 bases). Per germline, CDR1 MNHEY and CDR2 SMNVEV (reference sequence). This CDR3 has 14 residues. Deletions cut 6 bases from V and 3 bases from J, with 14 bases between. The CDR3 DNA follows: TGTGCCAGCAGGGGTCGTAAAGGGGACACTGAAGCTTTCTTT. Protein: CASRGRKGDTEAFF.

The CDR3: CASSSPGGANYNEQFF. The CDR3 DNA is TGTGCCAGCAGCTCTCCGGGGGGAGCGAACTACAATGAGCAGTTCTTC. The chain employs TRBV7-3 and TRBJ2-1, with 7 bases fitting TRBD2. The J segment lost 3 bases and the V segment lost 4 bases, leaving 9 bases of the junction unmatched. This CDR3 is built from 16 residues. Germline CDR1 SGHTA, CDR2 FQGTGA.

The count of this clone is one. This chain uses TRBV7-9 with TRBJ1-1; no definite D call. V was trimmed by 7 bases and J by 1 base, leaving 13 bases between them. The CDR3 runs 14 residues. Germline CDR1 and CDR2: SEHNR and FQNEAQ (reference sequence). The CDR3: CASTMASENTEAFF. Written as DNA, the CDR3 is TGTGCCAGCACTATGGCGTCAGAGAACACTGAAGCTTTCTTT.

This chain connects TRBV7-3 to TRBJ2-5, with D perhaps TRBD2 (6 bases). V was shortened by 1 base and J by 5 bases, with 11 bases between the two germline ends. The V gene's germline CDR1 is SGHTA and CDR2 FQGTGA. The CDR3 has 14 residues. CDR3 in DNA: TGTGCCAGCAGCTTAAGTTCTAGCGCGGAGACCCAGTACTTC. Protein sequence: CASSLSSSAETQYF.

The V call is TRBV7-3, the J call TRBJ2-7; TRBD2 aligns across 11 bases. The length of the CDR3 is 16 residues. V was pared by 2 bases and J by 0 bases, with 3 bases of the junction left unmatched. Per germline, CDR1 SGHTA and CDR2 FQGTGA. In DNA form, the CDR3 reads TGTGCCAGCAGCTTATCGGGGACTAGCGGCTCCTACGAGCAGTACTTC. Amino acid sequence: CASSLSGTSGSYEQYF.

The chain employs TRBV6-5 and TRBJ1-2; possibly TRBD1 for D (6 bases). CDR3 length: 12 amino acids. V dropped 7 bases and J dropped 6 bases, with 12 bases sitting between them. The V gene's germline CDR1 is MNHEY and CDR2 SVGAGI. This chain's CDR3 is CASTLGGNGYTF. For the CDR3, the DNA is TGTGCCAGCACCTTAGGGGGGAATGGCTACACCTTC.

The rearrangement uses TRBV18 and TRBJ2-7; weak D call: TRBD1 (5 bases). Germline lookup yields CDR1 KGHSH and CDR2 LQKENI. V was trimmed by 5 bases and J by 0 bases, leaving 17 bases between them. This CDR3 region has 16 residues. CDR3: CASSAQGSSSSYEQYF. CDR3 sequence (DNA): TGTGCCAGCTCAGCCCAGGGAAGCTCTAGCTCCTACGAGCAGTACTTC. Drawing the rest from reference TRBV18 and TRBJ2-7, the complete variable domain is NAGVMQNPRHLVRRRGQEARLRCSPMKGHSHVYWYRQLPEEGLKFMVYLQKENIIDESGMPKERFSAEFPKEGPSILRIQQVVRGDSAAYFCASSAQGSSSSYEQYFGPGTRLTVT.

The chain links TRBV19 to TRBJ2-1; D remains ambiguous. The germline V gene encodes CDR1 LNHDA and CDR2 SQIVND (reference sequence). The CDR3 is 14 residues long. The V and J ends lost 3 bases and 10 bases respectively, with 16 bases between them. The DNA of the CDR3 is TGTGCCAGTAGTATCTCGACCCCCTCGAGGGAGCAGTTCTTC. This sequence encodes CASSISTPSREQFF.

The rearrangement links TRBV7-8 to TRBJ1-1; D remains ambiguous. The germline V gene has CDR1 SGHVS and CDR2 FQNEAQ. The CDR3 has 12 residues. Trimming stripped 3 bases from V and 7 bases from J, with 9 bases between. CDR3 DNA: TGTGCCAGCAGCTTCACCAGTCGTGAAGCTTTCTTT. It specifies CASSFTSREAFF.

J is TRBJ2-2 and V is TRBV6-1, with D perhaps matching TRBD2 (7 bases). Looked up from germline, CDR1 is MNHNS and CDR2 is SASEGT. CDR3 size: 14 residues. V was shortened by 6 bases and J by 7 bases, with 15 bases between the two germline ends. The DNA of the CDR3 is TGTGCCAGCAGGGAGGGGGGGGCCGGCGGGGAGCTGTTTTTT. Translating it yields CASREGGAGGELFF.

The chain couples TRBV5-1 to TRBJ1-4, with D maybe TRBD1 (5 bases). Trimming cost V 1 base and J 5 bases, with 15 bases left between them. There are 16 residues in the CDR3. Germline V gene sequence: CDR1 SGHRS, CDR2 YFSETQ. The CDR3 DNA reads as TGCGCCAGCAGCTTGTATGCAGGTCCAGGGAATGAAAAACTGTTTTTT. Its translation: CASSLYAGPGNEKLFF.

The J gene is TRBJ2-3, the V gene TRBV10-3, with TRBD2 matching 13 bases. CDR1 is ENHRY and CDR2 is SYGVKD in the germline V gene. V lost 3 bases and J lost 1; bases outside the gene matches: 1. The CDR3 runs 16 residues. The CDR3: CAISDGTSGGTDTQYF. In nucleotides, the CDR3 is TGTGCCATCAGTGATGGGACTAGCGGGGGCACAGATACGCAGTATTTT.

The rearrangement joins TRBV29-1 to TRBJ1-3; 7 bases match TRBD1. CDR3 length: 14 residues. Germline CDR1 reads SQVTM; CDR2 reads ANQGSEA. V shed 4 bases and J 0 bases; nucleotides not matched to a gene: 3. CDR3 DNA: TGCAGCGTTGGGGGACAGAGCTCTGGAAACACCATATATTTT. This translates into CSVGGQSSGNTIYF.

The rearrangement links TRBV5-1 to TRBJ2-6; D gene uncertain. V shed 4 bases and J shed 4 bases, with 15 bases lying between them. The CDR3 consists of 16 residues. Germline V gives CDR1 SGHRS, CDR2 YFSETQ. Here the CDR3 DNA reads TGCGCCAGCAGCCTAAAGGCTACCGCGGGGGCCAACGTCCTGACTTTC. Its translation: CASSLKATAGANVLTF. The full variable domain, with the rest looked up from reference TRBV5-1 and TRBJ2-6, is KAGVTQTPRYLIKTRGQQVTLSCSPISGHRSVSWYQQTPGQGLQFLFEYFSETQRNKGNFPGRFSGRQFSNSRSEMNVSTLELGDSALYLCASSLKATAGANVLTFGAGSRLTVL.

In DNA, the CDR3 is TGTGCCAGCAGTTACGGGGACAGGGTGAACGAGCAGTACTTC. Residues: CASSYGDRVNEQYF. This chain uses TRBV6-5 with TRBJ2-7, with TRBD1 identical over 9 bases. Germline trimming cut 2 bases from V and 5 bases from J; bases unmatched to any gene: 4. The CDR3 is 14 amino acids. Per the germline V gene, CDR1 is MNHEY and CDR2 is SVGAGI.

The chain employs TRBV7-2 and TRBJ2-5; D ambiguous. Germline V CDR1 and CDR2: SGHTA, FQGNSA. V lost 3 bases, J lost 3 bases, and 5 bases lay in between. CDR3 length: 12 amino acids. CDR3 residues: CASSLFKETQYF. The CDR3 nucleotides read TGTGCCAGCAGCTTGTTTAAAGAGACCCAGTACTTC. The complete variable domain, with remaining parts taken from reference TRBV7-2 and TRBJ2-5, reads GAGVSQSPSNKVTEKGKDVELRCDPISGHTALYWYRQSLGQGLEFLIYFQGNSAPDKSGLPSDRFSAERTGGSVSTLTIQRTQQEDSAVYLCASSLFKETQYFGPGTRLLVL.

The V and J genes are TRBV6-6 and TRBJ2-3; 12 bases match TRBD2. The germline gives CDR1 MNHNY, CDR2 SVGAGI (reference sequence). CDR3 length: 15 amino acids. V lost 5 bases, J lost 6 bases, and 6 bases stayed unmatched. The CDR3 DNA reads TGTGCCAGCAGTGGCCTAGCGGGGGGGCCCGATACGCAGTATTTT. Its protein product is CASSGLAGGPDTQYF.

The chain employs TRBV6-1 and TRBJ2-5; D not certain. The CDR3 contains 14 residues. Trimming stripped 2 bases from V and 1 base from J, with 8 bases between. Germline loops: CDR1 MNHNS, CDR2 SASEGT. The CDR3 spells CASSETFSQETQYF. The CDR3 DNA sequence: TGTGCCAGCAGTGAAACCTTCAGCCAAGAGACCCAGTACTTC.

The chain joins TRBV28 to TRBJ1-1; D is possibly TRBD1 (5 bases). Germline V gene lookup returns CDR1 MDHEN and CDR2 SYDVKM. The CDR3 has 13 residues. The V and J ends lost 6 bases and 0 bases respectively, with 8 bases between them. CDR3: CASRAGVNTEAFF. CDR3 sequence (DNA): TGTGCCAGCAGGGCGGGGGTGAACACTGAAGCTTTCTTT. The complete variable domain, with remaining parts taken from reference TRBV28 and TRBJ1-1, reads DVKVTQSSRYLVKRTGEKVFLECVQDMDHENMFWYRQDPGLGLRLIYFSYDVKMKEKGDIPEGYSVSREKKERFSLILESASTNQTSMYLCASRAGVNTEAFFGQGTRLTVV.

This rearrangement joins TRBV6-5 to TRBJ2-7, with D perhaps TRBD1 (6 bases). The CDR3 has 14 amino acids. Per the germline V gene, CDR1 is MNHEY and CDR2 is SVGAGI. Deletions cut 8 bases from V and 2 bases from J, with 16 bases between. The CDR3 DNA sequence: TGTGCCAGCGGTGAGACAGGCCGTGCCTACGAGCAGTACTTC. Protein: CASGETGRAYEQYF.

This clone was seen only once. The chain employs TRBV18 and TRBJ2-2; D may be TRBD2 (5 bases). V lost 6 bases, J lost 1 base, and 12 bases lay in between. Germline CDR1 reads KGHSH; CDR2 reads LQKENI. CDR3 length equals 15 residues. The CDR3 bases are TGTGCCAGCTCCCCCGGAGGCGGGAACACCGGGGAGCTGTTTTTT. This codes for CASSPGGGNTGELFF.